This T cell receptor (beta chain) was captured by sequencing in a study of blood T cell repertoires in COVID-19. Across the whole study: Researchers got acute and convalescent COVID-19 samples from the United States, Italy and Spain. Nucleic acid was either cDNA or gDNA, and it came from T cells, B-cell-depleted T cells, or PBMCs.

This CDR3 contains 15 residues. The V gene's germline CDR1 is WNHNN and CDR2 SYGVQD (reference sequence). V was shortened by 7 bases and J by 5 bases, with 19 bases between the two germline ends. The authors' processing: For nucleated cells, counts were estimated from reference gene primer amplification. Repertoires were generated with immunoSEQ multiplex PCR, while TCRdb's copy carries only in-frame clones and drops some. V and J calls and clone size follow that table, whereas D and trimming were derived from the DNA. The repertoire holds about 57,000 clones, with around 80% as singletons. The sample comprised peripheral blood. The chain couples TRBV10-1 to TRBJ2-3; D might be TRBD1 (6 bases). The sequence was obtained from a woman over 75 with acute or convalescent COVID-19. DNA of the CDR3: TGCGCCAGCACCCAGGGGAGCGCGAGTGAAGATACGCAGTATTTT. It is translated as CASTQGSASEDTQYF.